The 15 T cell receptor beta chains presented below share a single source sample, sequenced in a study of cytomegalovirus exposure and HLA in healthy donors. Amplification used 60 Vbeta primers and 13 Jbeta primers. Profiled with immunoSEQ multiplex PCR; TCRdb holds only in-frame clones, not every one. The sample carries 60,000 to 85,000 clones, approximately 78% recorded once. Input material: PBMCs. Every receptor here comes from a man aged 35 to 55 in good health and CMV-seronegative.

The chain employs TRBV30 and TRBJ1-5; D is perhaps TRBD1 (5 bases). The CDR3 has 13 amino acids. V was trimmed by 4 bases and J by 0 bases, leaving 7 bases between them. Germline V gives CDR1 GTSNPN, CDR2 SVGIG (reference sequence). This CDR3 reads CAWTDSSNQPQHF. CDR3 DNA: TGTGCCTGGACCGACAGTAGCAATCAGCCCCAGCATTTT.

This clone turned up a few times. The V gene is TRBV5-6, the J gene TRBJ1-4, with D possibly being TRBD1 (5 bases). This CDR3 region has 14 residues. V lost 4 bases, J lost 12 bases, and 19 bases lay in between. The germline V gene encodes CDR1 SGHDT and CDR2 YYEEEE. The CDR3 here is CASSLPSGRAQLFF. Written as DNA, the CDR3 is TGTGCCAGCAGCCTCCCGTCCGGCAGGGCTCAACTGTTTTTT.

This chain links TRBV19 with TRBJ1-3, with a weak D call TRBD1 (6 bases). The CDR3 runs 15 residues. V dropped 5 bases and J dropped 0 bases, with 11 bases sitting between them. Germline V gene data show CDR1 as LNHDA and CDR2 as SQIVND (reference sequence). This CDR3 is CASSWDISSGNTIYF. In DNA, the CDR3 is TGTGCCAGTAGTTGGGACATAAGCTCTGGAAACACCATATATTTT.

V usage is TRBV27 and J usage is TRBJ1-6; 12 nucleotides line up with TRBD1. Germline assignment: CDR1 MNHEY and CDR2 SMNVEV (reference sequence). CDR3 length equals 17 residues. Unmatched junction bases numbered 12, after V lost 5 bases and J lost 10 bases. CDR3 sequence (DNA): TGTGCCAGCAGTGACCCACCGGGACAGGGGGCGCACTCACCCCTCCACTTT. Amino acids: CASSDPPGQGAHSPLHF.

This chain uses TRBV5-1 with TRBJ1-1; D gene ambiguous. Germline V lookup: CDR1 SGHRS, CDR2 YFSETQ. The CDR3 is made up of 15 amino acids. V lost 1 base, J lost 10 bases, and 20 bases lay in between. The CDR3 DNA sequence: TGCGCCAGCAGCTTGCGGGAGACCAGACCTTCTCGAGCTTTCTTT. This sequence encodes CASSLRETRPSRAFF.

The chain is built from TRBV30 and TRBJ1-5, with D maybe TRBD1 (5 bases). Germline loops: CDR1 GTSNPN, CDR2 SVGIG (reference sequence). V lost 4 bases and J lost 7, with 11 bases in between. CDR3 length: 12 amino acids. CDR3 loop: CAWTSQGQPQHF. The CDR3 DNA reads TGTGCCTGGACTTCCCAGGGCCAGCCCCAGCATTTT.

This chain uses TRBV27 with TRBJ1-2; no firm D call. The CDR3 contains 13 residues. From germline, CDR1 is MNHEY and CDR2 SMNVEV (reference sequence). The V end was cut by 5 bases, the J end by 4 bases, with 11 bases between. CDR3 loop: CASSAYSSYGYTF. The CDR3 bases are TGTGCCAGCAGTGCCTACAGTTCCTATGGCTACACCTTC.

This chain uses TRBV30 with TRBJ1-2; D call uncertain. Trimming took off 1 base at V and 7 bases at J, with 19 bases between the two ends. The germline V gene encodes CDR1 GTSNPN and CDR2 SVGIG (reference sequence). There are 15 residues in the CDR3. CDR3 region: CAWSGQLGAAPGYTF. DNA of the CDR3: TGTGCCTGGAGTGGTCAGCTCGGCGCGGCCCCTGGCTACACCTTC.

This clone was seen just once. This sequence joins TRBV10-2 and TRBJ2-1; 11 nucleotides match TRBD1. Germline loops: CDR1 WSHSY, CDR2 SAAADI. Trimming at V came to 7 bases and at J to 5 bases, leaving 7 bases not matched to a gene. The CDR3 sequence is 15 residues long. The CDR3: CASKGTGGVDNEQFF. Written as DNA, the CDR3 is TGCGCCAGCAAGGGGACAGGGGGGGTGGACAATGAGCAGTTCTTC.

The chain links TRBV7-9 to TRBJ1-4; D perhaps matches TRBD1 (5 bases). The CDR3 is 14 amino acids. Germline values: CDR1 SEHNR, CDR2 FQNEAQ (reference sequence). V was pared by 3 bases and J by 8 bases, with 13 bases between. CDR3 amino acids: CASSFVGGREKLFF. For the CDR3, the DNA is TGTGCCAGCAGCTTCGTGGGGGGAAGGGAAAAACTGTTTTTT. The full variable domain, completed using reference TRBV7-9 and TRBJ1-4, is DTGVSQNPRHKITKRGQNVTFRCDPISEHNRLYWYRQTLGQGPEFLTYFQNEAQLEKSRLLSDRFSAERPKGSFSTLEIQRTEQGDSAMYLCASSFVGGREKLFFGSGTQLSVL.

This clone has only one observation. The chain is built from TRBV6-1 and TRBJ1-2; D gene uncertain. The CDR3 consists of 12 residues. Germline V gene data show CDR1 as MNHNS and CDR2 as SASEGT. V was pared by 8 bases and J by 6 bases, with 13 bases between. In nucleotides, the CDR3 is TGTGCCAGCCGGAGGGATCTGGATGGCTACACCTTC. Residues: CASRRDLDGYTF.

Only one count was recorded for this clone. CDR3 loop: CASSYSKGGGNYGYTF. The CDR3 DNA is TGTGCCAGCAGTTACTCGAAAGGGGGGGGCAACTATGGCTACACCTTC. This chain joins TRBV6-5 and TRBJ1-2, with a possible D match to TRBD1 (6 bases). Germline CDR1 reads MNHEY; CDR2 reads SVGAGI. The CDR3 extends over 16 amino acids. V lost 0 bases and J 2 bases, leaving 13 bases between the germline ends.

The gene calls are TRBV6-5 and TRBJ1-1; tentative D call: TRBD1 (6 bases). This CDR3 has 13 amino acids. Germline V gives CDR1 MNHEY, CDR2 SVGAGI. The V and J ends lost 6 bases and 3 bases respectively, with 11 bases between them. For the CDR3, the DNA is TGTGCCAGCAGGCCTTACAGGGACACTGAAGCTTTCTTT. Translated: CASRPYRDTEAFF.

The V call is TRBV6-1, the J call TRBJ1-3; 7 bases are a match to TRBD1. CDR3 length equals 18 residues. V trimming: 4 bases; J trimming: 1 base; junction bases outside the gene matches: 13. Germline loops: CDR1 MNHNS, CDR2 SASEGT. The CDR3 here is CASSGLPPGTASGNTIYF. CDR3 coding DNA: TGTGCCAGCAGTGGCCTGCCCCCCGGGACAGCATCTGGAAACACCATATATTTT.

The CDR3 DNA follows: TGTGCCAGCAGCCAAGGCCACTCCCCTGGGACAGGGGGACGAGAGACCCAGTACTTC. It translates to CASSQGHSPGTGGRETQYF. The chain links TRBV14 to TRBJ2-5, with 11 bases that match TRBD1. Trimming at V came to 1 base and at J to 4 bases, leaving 14 bases not matched to a gene. The V gene's germline CDR1 is SGHDN and CDR2 FVKESK. CDR3 length equals 19 residues.